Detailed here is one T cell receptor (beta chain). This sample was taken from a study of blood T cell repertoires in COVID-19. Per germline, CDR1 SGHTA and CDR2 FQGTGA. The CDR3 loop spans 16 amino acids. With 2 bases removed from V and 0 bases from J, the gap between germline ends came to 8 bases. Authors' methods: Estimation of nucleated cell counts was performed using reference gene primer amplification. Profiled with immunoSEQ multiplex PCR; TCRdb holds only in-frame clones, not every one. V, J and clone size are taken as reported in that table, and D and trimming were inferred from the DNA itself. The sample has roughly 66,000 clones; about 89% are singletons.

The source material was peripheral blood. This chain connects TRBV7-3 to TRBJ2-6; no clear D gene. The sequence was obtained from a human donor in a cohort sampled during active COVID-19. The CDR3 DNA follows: TGTGCCAGCAGCTTATATGGGCTCTCTGGGGCCAACGTCCTGACTTTC. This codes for CASSLYGLSGANVLTF.